The 25 T cell receptor beta chains below all came from one sample that was sequenced in a study of cytomegalovirus exposure and HLA in healthy donors. Profiled with immunoSEQ multiplex PCR; TCRdb holds only in-frame clones, not every one. The sample contains roughly 150,000 clones, 70% to 85% of which appear only once. The source material was PBMCs. The source is a man under 40 in good health and CMV-seropositive.

V usage is TRBV5-4 and J usage is TRBJ2-2; D gene uncertain. Germline assignment: CDR1 SGHNT and CDR2 YYREEE (reference sequence). V gave up 0 bases and J gave up 4 bases, with 10 bases separating them. The CDR3 contains 15 residues. In nucleotides, the CDR3 is TGTGCCAGCAGCTTGGTCTCCCGAGGCACCGGGGAGCTGTTTTTT. Residues: CASSLVSRGTGELFF.

V gene TRBV15 combines with J gene TRBJ1-1; a weak D match, TRBD1 (5 bases). Germline CDR1 LNHNV, CDR2 YYDKDF (reference sequence). The CDR3 length is 15 residues. Trimming pared 1 base from V and 2 bases from J, leaving 11 bases between. The CDR3 spells CATSRVSGGNTEAFF. The CDR3 region has the DNA TGTGCCACCAGCAGAGTATCGGGGGGAAACACTGAAGCTTTCTTT.

The chain is built from TRBV2 and TRBJ2-3, with D perhaps TRBD1 (5 bases). Trimming cost V 10 bases and J 2 bases, with 13 bases left between them. The CDR3 is 13 residues long. Per the germline V gene, CDR1 is SNHLY and CDR2 is FYNNEI. CDR3 sequence: CATPGILTDTQYF. CDR3 DNA sequence: TGTGCCACCCCAGGGATCCTCACAGATACGCAGTATTTT. Looking up the rest from reference TRBV2 and TRBJ2-3 gives the full variable domain: EPEVTQTPSHQVTQMGQEVILRCVPISNHLYFYWYRQILGQKVEFLVSFYNNEISEKSEIFDDQFSVERPDGSNFTLKIRSTKLEDSAMYFCATPGILTDTQYFGPGTRLTVL.

V usage is TRBV5-6 and J usage is TRBJ2-1; 8 nucleotides line up with TRBD2. The CDR3 has 14 amino acids. V lost 7 bases, J lost 0 bases, and 3 bases stayed unmatched. Per germline, CDR1 SGHDT and CDR2 YYEEEE. The CDR3 spells CASYSGDSYNEQFF. In nucleotides, the CDR3 is TGTGCCAGCTATAGCGGGGACTCCTACAATGAGCAGTTCTTC.

J is TRBJ1-2 and V is TRBV4-1, with D tentatively TRBD1 (5 bases). CDR3 length: 16 residues. CDR1 and CDR2 from the germline V gene are MGHRA and YSYEKL. The V and J ends lost 2 bases and 0 bases respectively, with 13 bases between them. The CDR3 bases are TGCGCCAGCAGCCAACCGTCTTCAGGGACTAACTATGGCTACACCTTC. Translation gives CASSQPSSGTNYGYTF.

V and J are TRBV9 and TRBJ1-1; 7 nucleotides line up with TRBD1. The CDR3 totals 15 residues. Germline lookup yields CDR1 SGDLS and CDR2 YYNGEE. V was pared by 2 bases and J by 0 bases, with 4 bases of the junction left unmatched. DNA for the CDR3: TGTGCCAGCAGCGTCCTGACAGGGCTGAACACTGAAGCTTTCTTT. As protein: CASSVLTGLNTEAFF.

This clone was detected only once. The rearrangement uses TRBV7-2 and TRBJ2-7, with D possibly TRBD2 on 6 matching bases. This CDR3 contains 13 residues. Germline V gene sequence: CDR1 SGHTA, CDR2 FQGNSA. Between the trimmed V and J ends, which lost 0 bases and 6 bases, there was a span of 9 bases. The CDR3 region is CASSLAGGIEQYF. CDR3 DNA: TGTGCCAGCAGCTTAGCGGGCGGGATCGAGCAGTACTTC.

This clone was picked up one time. The genes are TRBV6-1 and TRBJ2-7, with a possible D match to TRBD1 (7 bases). The CDR3 is 15 amino acids. V was pared by 4 bases and J by 6 bases, with 19 bases between. CDR1 and CDR2 from the germline V gene are MNHNS and SASEGT. The CDR3 nucleotides are TGTGCCAGCAGTGTTCTGGGGTCAGGGGGAGGCGAGCAGTACTTC. It is translated as CASSVLGSGGGEQYF.

This chain connects TRBV21-1 to TRBJ1-4; the D call in the table, TRBD1, was not verified against the DNA. TRBV21-1 represents a pseudogene. This CDR3 comprises 13 residues. Written as DNA, the CDR3 is TGTGCCTGTTCCGGGACAGGGCGGGAAAAACTGTTTTTT. It encodes CACSGTGREKLFF.

This chain links TRBV5-1 with TRBJ2-5; 14 nucleotides align to TRBD2. Per germline, CDR1 SGHRS and CDR2 YFSETQ. The CDR3 is 21 residues long. With 3 bases clipped from V and 9 bases from J, the junction kept 25 bases outside the gene matches. CDR3: CASSSQTPGLAGVVGRKPQYF. As DNA, the CDR3 is TGCGCCAGCAGCTCCCAAACCCCGGGACTAGCGGGAGTAGTAGGTCGAAAGCCCCAGTACTTC. The entire variable domain, with the rest obtained from reference TRBV5-1 and TRBJ2-5, is as follows: KAGVTQTPRYLIKTRGQQVTLSCSPISGHRSVSWYQQTPGQGLQFLFEYFSETQRNKGNFPGRFSGRQFSNSRSEMNVSTLELGDSALYLCASSSQTPGLAGVVGRKPQYFGPGTRLLVL.

CDR3: CSVGSRDRGRDEQFF. DNA of the CDR3: TGCAGCGTTGGTTCCCGGGACAGGGGGCGCGATGAGCAGTTCTTC. The V gene is TRBV29-1, the J gene TRBJ2-1; 12 nucleotides align to TRBD1. Germline V gene data show CDR1 as SQVTM and CDR2 as ANQGSEA. The CDR3 extends over 15 amino acids. After removal of 4 bases from V and 8 bases from J, the junction contained 9 bases not matched to a gene.

The rearrangement links TRBV5-1 to TRBJ1-2; D is possibly TRBD1 (6 bases). Trimming removed 1 base from V and 3 bases from J, with 16 bases in between. CDR1 SGHRS and CDR2 YFSETQ come from the germline V gene. The CDR3 is made up of 16 amino acids. The CDR3 loop reads CASSLYQQGGDYGYTF. The CDR3 bases are TGCGCCAGCAGCTTGTATCAACAGGGTGGAGACTATGGCTACACCTTC.

This chain links TRBV18 with TRBJ2-7, with D unclear. The CDR3 consists of 14 residues. Germline V CDR1 and CDR2: KGHSH, LQKENI. V gave up 3 bases and J gave up 0 bases, with 9 bases separating them. The CDR3 spells CASSPPEYSYEQYF. In DNA form, the CDR3 reads TGTGCCAGCTCACCCCCCGAGTACTCCTACGAGCAGTACTTC. The entire variable domain, with the rest obtained from reference TRBV18 and TRBJ2-7, is as follows: NAGVMQNPRHLVRRRGQEARLRCSPMKGHSHVYWYRQLPEEGLKFMVYLQKENIIDESGMPKERFSAEFPKEGPSILRIQQVVRGDSAAYFCASSPPEYSYEQYFGPGTRLTVT.

The chain employs TRBV2 and TRBJ1-5; D is perhaps TRBD1 (5 bases). The CDR3 consists of 14 residues. Trimming left V 6 bases short and J 8 bases short, with 17 bases between. CDR1 and CDR2 (germline): SNHLY, FYNNEI. CDR3 coding DNA: TGTGCCAGCAGGGTGGGGGAGGATTTTGAGCCCCAGCATTTT. Its translation: CASRVGEDFEPQHF. The full variable domain, with the rest looked up from reference TRBV2 and TRBJ1-5, is EPEVTQTPSHQVTQMGQEVILRCVPISNHLYFYWYRQILGQKVEFLVSFYNNEISEKSEIFDDQFSVERPDGSNFTLKIRSTKLEDSAMYFCASRVGEDFEPQHFGDGTRLSIL.

The chain uses TRBV7-3 and TRBJ2-5, with D unresolved. With 1 base removed from V and 5 bases from J, the gap between germline ends came to 5 bases. CDR1 SGHTA and CDR2 FQGTGA come from the germline V gene. CDR3 size: 12 residues. The CDR3 spells CASSLNQETQYF. As DNA, the CDR3 is TGTGCCAGCAGCTTAAATCAGGAGACCCAGTACTTC. Drawing the rest from reference TRBV7-3 and TRBJ2-5, the complete variable domain is GAGVSQTPSNKVTEKGKYVELRCDPISGHTALYWYRQSLGQGPEFLIYFQGTGAADDSGLPNDRFFAVRPEGSVSTLKIQRTERGDSAVYLCASSLNQETQYFGPGTRLLVL.

V and J are TRBV6-4 and TRBJ1-2, with D perhaps TRBD1 (5 bases). Trimming removed 4 bases from V and 4 bases from J, with 13 bases in between. Germline V gene lookup returns CDR1 MRHNA and CDR2 SNTAGT. The CDR3 is 14 residues long. The CDR3 DNA reads TGTGCCAGCAGTGGCACAGGCTCGGGCTATGGCTACACCTTC. Its translation: CASSGTGSGYGYTF.

The chain couples TRBV27 to TRBJ2-3, with 9 bases identical to TRBD2. V shed 1 base and J 1 base; nucleotides not matched to a gene: 9. The CDR3 has 18 amino acids. Germline assignment: CDR1 MNHEY and CDR2 SMNVEV (reference sequence). The CDR3 DNA follows: TGTGCCAGCAGTTTATTGGGTCGGGTAGCGGGGGGCACAGATACGCAGTATTTT. Its protein product is CASSLLGRVAGGTDTQYF.

This chain links TRBV7-3 with TRBJ1-1; D perhaps matches TRBD1 (6 bases). V was pared by 0 bases and J by 3 bases, with 14 bases between. This CDR3 region has 16 residues. In germline, CDR1 is SGHTA, CDR2 FQGTGA. The CDR3: CASSLTGNQGYTEAFF. In DNA form, the CDR3 reads TGTGCCAGCAGCTTAACGGGTAACCAGGGGTACACTGAAGCTTTCTTT.

The chain couples TRBV30 to TRBJ2-3, with 10 nucleotides matching TRBD1. This CDR3 comprises 15 residues. J gave up 3 bases and V 4 bases, and 7 bases lay outside the gene matches. Germline CDR1 reads GTSNPN; CDR2 reads SVGIG (reference sequence). CDR3 region: CAWTTGQGFTDTQYF. DNA of the CDR3: TGTGCCTGGACCACGGGACAGGGGTTTACAGATACGCAGTATTTT. The entire variable domain, with the rest obtained from reference TRBV30 and TRBJ2-3, is as follows: SQTIHQWPATLVQPVGSPLSLECTVEGTSNPNLYWYRQAAGRGLQLLFYSVGIGQISSEVPQNLSASRPQDRQFILSSKKLLLSDSGFYLCAWTTGQGFTDTQYFGPGTRLTVL.

The chain joins TRBV5-6 to TRBJ2-7; D is ambiguous. Per the germline V gene, CDR1 is SGHDT and CDR2 is YYEEEE. The CDR3 totals 14 residues. Trimming cost V 4 bases and J 0 bases, with 11 bases left between them. As DNA, the CDR3 is TGTGCCAGCAGCGGTCTCCGGGTCTCCTACGAGCAGTACTTC. Translation gives CASSGLRVSYEQYF.

CDR3 nucleotides: TGTGCCAGCAGTAGGCAAGGGACCGGGAGAGAGACCCAGTACTTC. Protein product: CASSRQGTGRETQYF. The rearrangement joins TRBV6-5 to TRBJ2-5, with D possibly being TRBD2 (6 bases). The V gene's germline CDR1 is MNHEY and CDR2 SVGAGI. The ends were cut back, 5 bases at V and 4 bases at J, with 17 bases in the middle. The CDR3 consists of 15 residues.

V gene TRBV4-2 combines with J gene TRBJ2-2, with 8 nucleotides matching TRBD2. Germline CDR1 reads LGHNA; CDR2 reads YNFKEQ. Trimming removed 2 bases from V and 7 bases from J; junction bases left unmatched: 15. This CDR3 region has 18 residues. This CDR3 is CASSQSPLAGGHSGELFF. Here the CDR3 DNA reads TGTGCCAGCAGCCAATCTCCCCTCGCGGGGGGCCATAGCGGGGAGCTGTTTTTT.

This clone has only a few counts. Here the CDR3 reads CASSFGQGRFQETQYF. The CDR3, as DNA: TGCGCCAGCAGCTTTGGACAGGGGAGGTTCCAAGAGACCCAGTACTTC. This rearrangement joins TRBV5-1 to TRBJ2-5; TRBD1 agrees at 9 bases. V lost 2 bases and J lost 1; bases outside the gene matches: 6. Per the germline V gene, CDR1 is SGHRS and CDR2 is YFSETQ. The CDR3 is 16 residues long.

The chain is built from TRBV15 and TRBJ2-3; TRBD2 matches 11 bases. V lost 5 bases, J lost 5 bases, and 3 bases stayed unmatched. Germline CDR1 reads LNHNV; CDR2 reads YYDKDF (reference sequence). The CDR3 covers 14 residues. CDR3 sequence reads: CATSPGLAGDTQYF. In nucleotides, the CDR3 is TGTGCCACCAGCCCTGGACTAGCGGGAGATACGCAGTATTTT.

The chain uses TRBV29-1 and TRBJ2-3; D gene unclear. V lost 4 bases and J lost 6, with 14 bases in between. This CDR3 contains 13 residues. The germline V gene has CDR1 SQVTM and CDR2 ANQGSEA. CDR3 DNA: TGCAGCGTTGTAATCAGTTTTTCGGATACGCAGTATTTT. It encodes CSVVISFSDTQYF.